This TCR beta chain was captured in a study of T cell responses to AZD1222 COVID-19 vaccine (TCRdb year 2021). Turning to the overall study: AZD1222 recipients given second doses at about 4 weeks or at about 12 weeks were pooled, since spike-specific TCR depth and breadth were not found to differ between the two schedules. Trial participants were enrolled into age subgroups of 18-55, 56-69 and 70-plus years, which contained about 150, 27 and 61 TCR-sequenced participants, respectively. A total of 233 trial participants underwent TCR sequencing, of whom about 200 received two doses of AZD1222 and 26 received two doses of the MenACWY control vaccine. Overall results and qualifications from the work: The whole spike protein was spanned by vaccine-associated CD4 TCRs, and dominant responses were seen in regions 160-218 and 743-854. Spike-specific TCR breadth and depth rose significantly after two AZD1222 doses compared with day 0 and with MenACWY recipients. No day 14 peak-response samples were available, so repertoires were characterized only after the peak T cell response. In the small 56-69-year group, the increase in depth fell short of significance, most likely because of low power. Reportedly, almost half of the unique spike-specific TCRs recognized epitopes lying outside the regions that are mutated in the B.1.351 and B.1.1.7 variants. Conclusions about previously exposed vaccinees were limited because only six AZD1222 recipients were SARS-CoV-2 seropositive at baseline. Participants were mostly white British and included more females than males, and it was suggested by the authors that clonal diversity may have been underestimated.

The CDR3 regions of human TCRbeta chains were analyzed by immunosequencing. The source study handled its data this way. TCRs in the repertoires were matched against a reference library of SARS-CoV-2-specific TCRs that had been generated with the MIRA antigen-specificity platform. Breadth was defined as the fraction of unique TCRs that were SARS-CoV-2-associated. Depth was defined as the fraction of total T cells that were SARS-CoV-2-associated. Using the MIRA data, each spike-specific TCR was assigned both to the spike region to which the TCR was reactive and to a CD4 or CD8 class. Log10-transformed breadth and depth values were compared by one-way ANOVA with Sidak's multiple comparisons tests. In TCRdb, the immuneACCESS table is reduced to in-frame sequences with V and J assigned. These tables do not hold every clone; where another copy was compared, an unresolved V gene accounts for under half, and the others remain unexplained. The V and J calls and clone size are taken from that table; D and trimming were inferred from the DNA. The sample table lists around 94,000 clones, about 88% of them with a count of one. The ten largest clones represent roughly 21% of the sample.

What this sample's time point label stands for: baseline before first vaccination. The vaccinee samples were drawn from two UK trials, COV001 and COV002, one of which was a single-blind randomized controlled phase 2/3 trial testing AZD1222 (ChAdOx1 nCoV-19) in healthy adults. Trial participant PBMC samples were collected at day 0 and day 28 after the second dose for TCRbeta chain sequencing. This clone was counted a few times. Its recognized antigen is unknown. No much larger clonotype is one base removed from it; base qualities were not supplied. This TCR was recovered from an adult in good health. The material sequenced was peripheral blood, taken on day 0 of AZD1222 vaccination.

This receptor has the CDR3 CASTLQGPYGYTF. Read as DNA, the sequence is TGTGCCAGCACCTTACAGGGCCCCTATGGCTACACCTTC. The rearranged chain carries TRBV5-6 and TRBJ1-2; a weak D assignment points to TRBD1 (6 bases agree). V lost 6 bases and J lost 4 bases; the stretch between them is 13 bases long. CDR1 and CDR2 (SGHDT, YYEEEE) derive from the germline V gene. The CDR3 runs 13 amino acids, cysteine and phenylalanine included. Solely the CDR3 DNA is kept, with 39 bases framed from the first base.